This T cell receptor (beta chain) was identified in a study of cytomegalovirus exposure and HLA in healthy donors. PCR used 60 Vbeta primers and 13 Jbeta primers. Data came from immunoSEQ multiplex PCR; TCRdb stores just in-frame clones and leaves some out. This table holds approximately 200,000 clones, approximately 85% found once. CDR1 is SGHRS and CDR2 is YFSETQ in the germline V gene. The V end was cut by 0 bases, the J end by 3 bases, with 9 bases between. This CDR3 comprises 14 residues. The material sequenced was PBMCs. The clonotype comes from a girl aged 10-17 years in good health and CMV-seropositive. The chain couples TRBV5-1 to TRBJ2-5; D is possibly TRBD2 (6 bases). The CDR3 coding sequence is TGCGCCAGCAGCTTGGGGAGGGGTGAAGAGACCCAGTACTTC. Its translation is CASSLGRGEETQYF.